These 26 T cell receptor beta chains were sequenced from one sample in a study of early T cells in non-severe SARS-CoV-2 infection. One entry per CDR3 protein results from TCRdb running MiXCR on the 5' RACE reads. The sample has fewer than 60,000 distinct CDR3 sequences; approximately 10% are singletons. Sample: whole blood. The source of these receptors is an adult who was a healthcare worker with PCR-confirmed SARS-CoV-2 infection or an uninfected control (not recorded which).

The V call is TRBV6-2 or TRBV6-3, the J call TRBJ2-6; no definite D call. The CDR3 has 13 residues. Deletions cut 3 bases from V and 4 bases from J, with 4 bases between. Germline values: CDR1 MNHEY, CDR2 SVGEGT. In DNA, the CDR3 is TGTGCCAGCAGTTATTCCGGGGCCAACGTCCTGACTTTC. It translates to CASSYSGANVLTF.

The chain uses TRBV29-1 and TRBJ2-3; 13 bases map to TRBD2. The CDR3 contains 15 residues. V shed 7 bases and J 3 bases; nucleotides not matched to a gene: 7. Germline-derived CDR1 and CDR2 are SQVTM and ANQGSEA. Here the CDR3 reads CSGGGLAGVTDTQYF. In DNA form, the CDR3 reads TGCAGCGGGGGAGGACTAGCGGGAGTTACAGATACGCAGTATTTT.

The table lists this clonotype with many counts. The chain couples TRBV20-1 to TRBJ2-3; 8 bases line up with TRBD2. The V segment lost 3 bases and the J segment 1 base; nucleotides outside the gene matches: 3. The V gene's germline CDR1 is DFQATT and CDR2 SNEGSKA (reference sequence). The CDR3 is made up of 14 amino acids. Here the CDR3 reads CSASGGAGTDTQYF. DNA for the CDR3: TGCAGTGCTAGCGGGGGGGCTGGCACAGATACGCAGTATTTT.

In its sample, this clonotype was seen a few times. The junction shows a germline mismatch at one end, possibly a read error. This sequence joins TRBV11-3 and TRBJ2-1, with D possibly matching TRBD1 (5 bases). Germline V gene data show CDR1 as SGHNT and CDR2 as YENEEA. This CDR3 is built from 14 residues. The CDR3, as DNA: TGTGCCAGCAGCCCAGGGTGGTCCTACAATGAGCACTTCTTC. As protein: CASSPGWSYNEHFF.

There are a few counts of this clonotype. The chain recombines TRBV2 with TRBJ2-3, with D uncertain. The V end lost 7 bases, the J end lost 0 bases, and 11 bases lay between the germline ends. The CDR3 extends over 14 amino acids. Germline assignment: CDR1 SNHLY and CDR2 FYNNEI. CDR3 nucleotide sequence: TGTGCCAGCACCGACCCTGCAAGCACAGATACGCAGTATTTT. Its translation: CASTDPASTDTQYF. The complete variable domain, with remaining parts taken from reference TRBV2 and TRBJ2-3, reads EPEVTQTPSHQVTQMGQEVILRCVPISNHLYFYWYRQILGQKVEFLVSFYNNEISEKSEIFDDQFSVERPDGSNFTLKIRSTKLEDSAMYFCASTDPASTDTQYFGPGTRLTVL.

This clonotype has ten or more counts. The chain joins TRBV19 to TRBJ1-4, with a weak D call TRBD1 (6 bases). Per germline, CDR1 LNHDA and CDR2 SQIVND (reference sequence). The CDR3 runs to 16 residues. Trimming took 4 bases from V and 2 from J, leaving 14 bases between them. In nucleotides, the CDR3 is TGTGCCAGTAGTAGAATCGGAGGACAGACTAATGAAAAACTGTTTTTT. As protein: CASSRIGGQTNEKLFF.

The chain employs TRBV4-2 and TRBJ2-7; D is uncertain. V was pared by 0 bases and J by 3 bases, with 21 bases between. The CDR3 sequence is 18 residues long. Germline CDR1 reads LGHNA; CDR2 reads YNFKEQ. CDR3 amino acids: CASSQDRSGPSDRYEQYF. DNA for the CDR3: TGTGCCAGCAGCCAAGATAGGTCCGGGCCATCCGACCGCTACGAGCAGTACTTC.

This clonotype showed up many times. The rearrangement uses TRBV7-3 and TRBJ2-4; D is tentatively TRBD1 or TRBD2 (5 bases each). CDR3 length: 18 residues. Germline V gene sequence: CDR1 SGHTA, CDR2 FQGTGA. V was cut by 5 bases and J by 0 bases, with 20 bases left in between. The CDR3, as DNA: TGTGCCAGCAGCCAGGGTCATGAGGGATCTATAGCCAAAAACATTCAGTACTTC. It specifies CASSQGHEGSIAKNIQYF.

The chain uses TRBV3-1 and TRBJ1-1; 7 positions agree with TRBD1. CDR1 LGHDT and CDR2 YNNKEL come from the germline V gene (reference sequence). J gave up 9 bases and V 6 bases, and 10 bases lay outside the gene matches. The CDR3 runs 13 residues. The DNA for the CDR3 is TGTGCCAGCAGACCCGACAGGGACCAAAAAGCTTTCTTT. Its protein is CASRPDRDQKAFF.

This clonotype was found many times. The chain carries TRBV20-1 and TRBJ1-2, with a possible D match to TRBD1 (5 bases). The CDR3 has 17 residues. CDR1 and CDR2 from the germline V gene are DFQATT and SNEGSKA (reference sequence). V lost 8 bases and J 4 bases, leaving 29 bases between the germline ends. The CDR3 is CSFQDRRRNRQIYGYTF. The CDR3 DNA sequence: TGCAGTTTCCAGGATAGGCGGAGGAACAGACAGATCTATGGCTACACCTTC.

This clonotype was recorded a few times. The rearrangement uses TRBV28 and TRBJ2-3; perhaps TRBD1 as D (5 bases). Trimming cost V 8 bases and J 8 bases, with 11 bases left between them. The CDR3 extends over 11 amino acids. Germline V gene data show CDR1 as MDHEN and CDR2 as SYDVKM. The CDR3 loop reads CASPQGGTQYF. CDR3 sequence (DNA): TGTGCCAGCCCTCAGGGTGGTACGCAGTATTTT.

This clonotype was recorded many times. The V gene is TRBV5-4, the J gene TRBJ1-2, with 9 positions matching TRBD1. This CDR3 spans 15 amino acids. The J segment lost 3 bases and the V segment lost 5 bases, leaving 8 bases of the junction unmatched. Germline loops: CDR1 SGHNT, CDR2 YYREEE (reference sequence). The CDR3 sequence: CASSRRDRVDYGYTF. CDR3 sequence (DNA): TGTGCCAGCAGTCGAAGGGACAGGGTAGACTATGGCTACACCTTC. Complete variable domain (other parts from reference TRBV5-4 and TRBJ1-2): ETGVTQSPTHLIKTRGQQVTLRCSSQSGHNTVSWYQQALGQGPQFIFQYYREEENGRGNFPPRFSGLQFPNYSSELNVNALELDDSALYLCASSRRDRVDYGYTFGSGTRLTVV.

This clonotype was counted at least ten times. This chain uses TRBV5-4 with TRBJ1-2, with 10 bases matching TRBD1. CDR1 is SGHNT, CDR2 YYREEE, per germline (reference sequence). With V trimmed by 5 bases and J by 5 bases, 6 bases remained unmatched. CDR3 length equals 14 residues. The CDR3 spells CASRPDRGLYGYTF. The CDR3 DNA reads as TGTGCCAGCAGACCCGACAGGGGGCTTTATGGCTACACCTTC.

This clonotype was counted a few times. The chain has TRBV6-1 and TRBJ1-1; 10 bases are shared with TRBD1. The J segment lost 7 bases and the V segment lost 6 bases, leaving 8 bases of the junction unmatched. Germline lookup yields CDR1 MNHNS and CDR2 SASEGT. This CDR3 has 14 residues. CDR3 sequence reads: CASRPSRDRGEAFF. Here the CDR3 DNA reads TGTGCCAGCAGGCCGTCCCGGGACAGGGGTGAAGCTTTCTTT.

There are many counts of this clonotype. The genes are TRBV30 and TRBJ2-7, with unresolved D. The CDR3 runs 15 residues. Germline CDR1 is GTSNPN and CDR2 is SVGIG (reference sequence). Trimming took 5 bases from V and 1 from J, leaving 18 bases between them. The CDR3 loop reads CAWSKLVRYSYEQYF. In DNA form, the CDR3 reads TGTGCCTGGTCAAAACTCGTCAGGTATTCCTACGAGCAGTACTTC.

This clonotype showed up many times. The chain uses TRBV6-2 or TRBV6-3 and TRBJ2-7, with D unresolved. CDR1 MNHEY and CDR2 SVGEGT come from the germline V gene. The CDR3 sequence is 12 residues long. The V and J ends lost 7 bases and 2 bases respectively, with 9 bases between them. The CDR3 sequence: CASKTITYEQYF. The CDR3 coding sequence is TGTGCCAGCAAAACTATCACCTACGAGCAGTACTTC.

This clonotype was observed a handful of times. The V call is TRBV6-1, the J call TRBJ1-6, with 10 bases aligning to TRBD1. J was trimmed by 14 bases and V by 7 bases; bases with no gene match: 11. Germline-derived CDR1 and CDR2 are MNHNS and SASEGT. The CDR3 extends over 14 amino acids. CDR3 sequence (DNA): TGTGCCAGCATGACGGGACAGGGGAGTCTTTCCCTCCACTTT. The encoded protein is CASMTGQGSLSLHF.

The table lists this clonotype with many counts. The DNA of the CDR3 is TGTGCCAGCAGCTTAGATCTGGCTAGGAATTCGCCTGAGCAGTTCTTC. Protein: CASSLDLARNSPEQFF. This chain links TRBV11-2 with TRBJ2-1; D remains ambiguous. CDR3 length equals 16 residues. The germline gives CDR1 SGHAT, CDR2 FQNNGV. V was shortened by 0 bases and J by 9 bases, with 18 bases between the two germline ends.

This clonotype has ten or more counts. As DNA, the CDR3 is TGCGCCAGCAGCTTGGATGGTCTACAGGGGGCCGGGAAGACCCAGTACTTC. This gives the protein CASSLDGLQGAGKTQYF. J is TRBJ2-5 and V is TRBV5-1; 9 nucleotides align to TRBD1. CDR3 length: 17 amino acids. Germline CDR1 SGHRS, CDR2 YFSETQ. The J segment lost 6 bases and the V segment lost 0 bases, leaving 12 bases of the junction unmatched.

The sample holds many counts of this clonotype. The chain recombines TRBV4-2 with TRBJ2-1; 10 positions agree with TRBD2. Looked up from germline, CDR1 is LGHNA and CDR2 is YNFKEQ. CDR3 length equals 16 residues. Trimming took 0 bases from V and 8 from J; bases not matched to a gene: 7. CDR3 sequence (DNA): TGTGCCAGCAGCCAAGATGCTAGCGGGAGTCTGTATGAGCAGTTCTTC. Translated, it gives CASSQDASGSLYEQFF.

This clonotype was found many times. This rearrangement joins TRBV27 to TRBJ2-2; D not certain. The V gene lost 8 bases and the J gene lost 8 bases, with 12 bases spanning the gap. The CDR3 totals 12 residues. CDR1 MNHEY and CDR2 SMNVEV come from the germline V gene (reference sequence). In DNA form, the CDR3 reads TGTGCCAGCCGGGTTACTACTGGGGAGCTGTTTTTT. Translating it yields CASRVTTGELFF.

This chain uses TRBV7-6 with TRBJ2-1; TRBD2 agrees at 7 bases. Germline V CDR1 and CDR2: SGHVS, FNYEAQ. V was clipped by 7 bases and J by 4 bases; unmatched bases: 7. This CDR3 region has 14 residues. The DNA of the CDR3 is TGTGCCAGCAACCGAGGACTAGGGTACAATGAGCAGTTCTTC. It is translated as CASNRGLGYNEQFF.

This clonotype has a count of ten or more. The genes are TRBV27 and TRBJ2-3; D gene unclear. V lost 5 bases to trimming and J lost 6 bases, with 12 bases between them. Per germline, CDR1 MNHEY and CDR2 SMNVEV (reference sequence). This CDR3 is built from 13 residues. The CDR3 sequence is CASSPIVGDTQYF. Here the CDR3 DNA reads TGTGCCAGCAGTCCAATTGTAGGGGATACGCAGTATTTT.

Regarding this clonotype: The junction departs from the called germline gene at one end, perhaps through a read error. The rearrangement joins TRBV18 to TRBJ2-2, with TRBD2 identical over 7 bases. The CDR3 contains 16 residues. Germline loops: CDR1 KGHSH, CDR2 LQKENI. In DNA, the CDR3 is TGTGCCAGCTCACCACTCGGCGGGGGTAACATCGGGGAGCTGTTTTTT. This encodes CASSPLGGGNIGELFF.

This clonotype has a handful of counts. This sequence joins TRBV7-2 and TRBJ1-1, with no clear D. Trimming shortened V by 7 bases and J by 0 bases, and 9 bases separated the two germline ends. This CDR3 is 13 amino acids long. The germline gives CDR1 SGHTA, CDR2 FQGNSA. CDR3 loop: CASMRGMNTEAFF. Written as DNA, the CDR3 is TGTGCCAGCATGCGAGGCATGAACACTGAAGCTTTCTTT.

In its sample, this clonotype was seen many times. The chain combines TRBV2 with TRBJ2-2; D is perhaps TRBD1 or TRBD2 (5 bases each). The V end lost 7 bases, the J end lost 3 bases, and 12 bases lay between the germline ends. Germline lookup yields CDR1 SNHLY and CDR2 FYNNEI. The CDR3 covers 14 residues. The CDR3: CASTGRGHTGELFF. CDR3 bases: TGTGCCAGCACCGGACGGGGACACACCGGGGAGCTGTTTTTT.